A single sample gave rise to the 31 T cell receptor beta chains below, sequenced in a study of Graves' ophthalmopathy and Graves' hyperthyroidism. Transcripts of RNA were the source for amplifying TCR beta CDR3 regions. Second-round multiplex PCR came after first-round RT-PCR with HTBI primers. Via MiXCR, TCRdb re-called the multiplex PCR reads, giving one row per CDR3 protein. The sample carries 600,000 to 700,000 distinct CDR3 sequences, roughly two fifths recorded once. Specimen: peripheral blood. The receptor source for this set is an adult man with Graves' ophthalmopathy.

This clonotype was seen a handful of times. This rearrangement joins TRBV12-3 or TRBV12-4 to TRBJ1-4, with D unclear. The V end was cut by 5 bases, the J end by 4 bases, with 8 bases between. CDR3 size: 13 residues. CDR3 sequence: CASSRELNEKLFF. The CDR3 DNA reads TGTGCCAGCAGTCGAGAACTTAATGAAAAACTGTTTTTT.

This clonotype was counted many times. The chain carries TRBV30 and TRBJ1-2, with a tentative D call TRBD1 (6 bases). There are 13 residues in the CDR3. V dropped 3 bases and J dropped 2 bases, with 10 bases sitting between them. The germline V gene has CDR1 GTSNPN and CDR2 SVGIG (reference sequence). For the CDR3, the DNA is TGTGCCTGGAGGACAGGAAGGAACTATGGCTACACCTTC. This translates into CAWRTGRNYGYTF.

Concerning this clonotype itself: One end of the junction varies from germline; a read error may be responsible. The chain links TRBV24-1 to TRBJ2-7, with D hard to call. CDR1 and CDR2 from the germline V gene are KGHDR and SFDVKD. The CDR3 runs 14 residues. This chain's CDR3 is CATSDSNERHEEYF. CDR3 nucleotides: TGTGCCACCAGTGATAGCAACGAGCGACACGAGGAGTACTTC.

The chain is built from TRBV25-1 and TRBJ1-4; unclear D gene. Germline-derived CDR1 and CDR2 are MGHDK and SYGVNS. The CDR3 runs 16 residues. The V and J ends lost 6 bases and 0 bases respectively, with 14 bases between them. CDR3 amino acids: CASSEQPSATNEKLFF. CDR3 coding DNA: TGTGCCAGCAGCGAACAGCCTTCTGCAACTAATGAAAAACTGTTTTTT.

This clonotype was observed many times. The junction and the germline gene differ at one end; a read error may be behind it. This chain uses TRBV5-1 with TRBJ1-6, with D possibly matching TRBD1 (5 bases). CDR3 length: 9 amino acids. Germline V gives CDR1 SGHRS, CDR2 YFSETQ. The CDR3 region has the DNA TGCGCCAAACCGGGGCTTGTAGGCTTT. Protein sequence: CAKPGLVGF.

This clonotype has just a few counts. V is TRBV19 and J is TRBJ1-1; possibly TRBD1 for D (5 bases). CDR1 is LNHDA and CDR2 is SQIVND in the germline V gene (reference sequence). V lost 10 bases and J lost 10, with 16 bases in between. This CDR3 region has 11 residues. CDR3 DNA: TGTGCCACAAGCCTCAGGGTAATAGCTTTCTTT. Its translation is CATSLRVIAFF. Full variable domain (remainder filled in from reference TRBV19 and TRBJ1-1): DGGITQSPKYLFRKEGQNVTLSCEQNLNHDAMYWYRQDPGQGLRLIYYSQIVNDFQKGDIAEGYSVSREKKESFPLTVTSAQKNPTAFYLCATSLRVIAFFGQGTRLTVV.

A word on this clonotype: Just one base apart from a much larger clone, this may be a read error. DNA of the CDR3: TGTGCCAGTATAGCATGGAACAACGGGGAGCTGTTTTTT. As protein: CASIAWNNGELFF. This chain connects TRBV19 to TRBJ2-2; D unclear. This CDR3 region has 13 residues. Germline V gives CDR1 LNHDA, CDR2 SQIVND (reference sequence).

Details on this clonotype: A much larger clone differs by one base, so this may be a read error. The rearrangement links TRBV29-1 to TRBJ2-7, with TRBD1 identical over 7 bases. The CDR3 has 13 amino acids. Per the germline V gene, CDR1 is SQVTM and CDR2 is ANQGSEA. Unmatched junction bases numbered 7, after V lost 6 bases and J lost 2 bases. The CDR3 bases are TGCAGCGTCCGGGACAGATTCGCCTACGAGCAGTACTTC. This encodes CSVRDRFAYEQYF.

This clonotype occurred many times. The chain recombines TRBV14 with TRBJ1-2; TRBD1 aligns across 9 bases. The germline gives CDR1 SGHDN, CDR2 FVKESK. The V and J ends lost 6 bases and 3 bases, in that order; junction bases with no gene match: 8. The CDR3 runs to 15 residues. DNA for the CDR3: TGTGCCAGCAGTCGTCCCGGGACAGGGCACTATGGCTACACCTTC. Protein product: CASSRPGTGHYGYTF.

The rearrangement joins TRBV12-3 or TRBV12-4 to TRBJ1-6, with 8 bases that match TRBD1. The V and J ends lost 7 bases and 10 bases, in that order; junction bases with no gene match: 12. CDR3 length equals 15 residues. The CDR3 loop reads CASTLEGQDESPLHF. The CDR3 DNA reads as TGTGCCAGCACTTTGGAGGGACAGGACGAGTCACCCCTCCACTTT.

This clonotype occurred many times. This sequence joins TRBV6-6 and TRBJ2-7, with D perhaps TRBD1 (5 bases). CDR1 is MNHNY and CDR2 is SVGAGI in the germline V gene (reference sequence). Trimming shortened V by 6 bases and J by 6 bases, and 15 bases separated the two germline ends. This CDR3 comprises 13 residues. The CDR3 region has the DNA TGTGCCAGCAGGGTTCGGACAATCTCCGAGCAGTACTTC. Protein product: CASRVRTISEQYF.

This clonotype has ten or more counts. This sequence joins TRBV12-3 or TRBV12-4 and TRBJ2-5; 7 bases match TRBD1. The CDR3 runs 15 residues. V lost 6 bases and J lost 0; bases outside the gene matches: 7. CDR3 DNA sequence: TGTGCCAGCAGCCCTGGACAGGTGAACCAAGAGACCCAGTACTTC. This encodes CASSPGQVNQETQYF.

This clonotype was recorded many times. The chain recombines TRBV7-6 with TRBJ2-5; 7 positions match TRBD2. Trimming removed 5 bases from V and 5 bases from J; junction bases left unmatched: 11. Germline V gives CDR1 SGHVS, CDR2 FNYEAQ. The CDR3 is 15 amino acids. CDR3 bases: TGTGCCAGCAGCGTTTCTCAAGGGAGGGTCGAGACCCAGTACTTC. Protein: CASSVSQGRVETQYF.

The chain combines TRBV7-2 with TRBJ1-5, with 8 bases fitting TRBD1. With 6 bases clipped from V and 2 bases from J, the junction kept 9 bases outside the gene matches. The CDR3 has 16 residues. Germline assignment: CDR1 SGHTA and CDR2 FQGNSA. The DNA for the CDR3 is TGTGCCAGCAGTTCCCTGGACAGGGTTGGCAATCAGCCCCAGCATTTT. Translated, it gives CASSSLDRVGNQPQHF.

This clonotype was detected once. This sequence joins TRBV7-9 and TRBJ1-4; D is unresolved. Trimming removed 5 bases from V and 5 bases from J, with 15 bases in between. The CDR3 is 15 residues long. Germline CDR1 SEHNR, CDR2 FQNEAQ (reference sequence). The CDR3 here is CASSPGGVSNEKLFF. CDR3 DNA sequence: TGTGCCAGCAGCCCCGGCGGTGTGTCGAATGAAAAACTGTTTTTT.

The sample holds many counts of this clonotype. The CDR3 coding sequence is TGTGCCAGCAGCTTAGAGGGGTTCAGAGCTTTCTTT. This encodes CASSLEGFRAFF. The rearrangement links TRBV7-9 to TRBJ1-1; TRBD1 might be the D (5 bases). The CDR3 covers 12 residues. Trimming took off 1 base at V and 10 bases at J, with 10 bases between the two ends. CDR1 and CDR2 (germline): SEHNR, FQNEAQ (reference sequence).

The rearrangement uses TRBV14 and TRBJ2-7, with a weak D call TRBD1 (6 bases). Trimming took off 3 bases at V and 0 bases at J, with 12 bases between the two ends. Per germline, CDR1 SGHDN and CDR2 FVKESK. The CDR3 contains 15 residues. The DNA of the CDR3 is TGTGCCAGCAGCCATAACAGGGCCAGCTCCTACGAGCAGTACTTC. Amino acids: CASSHNRASSYEQYF.

This chain uses TRBV6-6 with TRBJ2-2, with D hard to call. Trimming shortened V by 11 bases and J by 5 bases, and 15 bases separated the two germline ends. From germline, CDR1 is MNHNY and CDR2 SVGAGI (reference sequence). The CDR3 runs to 13 residues. In nucleotides, the CDR3 is TGTGCCCTTCTGGGGATACGAACCGGGGAGCTGTTTTTT. It specifies CALLGIRTGELFF.

This clonotype was detected many times. This sequence joins TRBV19 and TRBJ2-7, with 7 positions matching TRBD2. The CDR3 spans 15 residues. Germline V CDR1 and CDR2: LNHDA, SQIVND (reference sequence). Losses at the gene ends were 5 bases for V and 4 bases for J; bases not matched to a gene: 11. The DNA for the CDR3 is TGTGCCAGTAGTGGCGAACCCAGCGGGGCGTACGAGCAGTACTTC. Translation gives CASSGEPSGAYEQYF.

The J gene is TRBJ1-1, the V gene TRBV7-7, with D uncertain. The CDR3 runs 12 residues. CDR1 and CDR2 (germline): SSHAT, FNYEAQ (reference sequence). V dropped 6 bases and J dropped 8 bases, with 13 bases sitting between them. The CDR3 nucleotides read TGTGCCAGCAGTCTTCGACGATCCGAAGCTTTCTTT. It is translated as CASSLRRSEAFF.

Comments on this clonotype: The germline gene is not matched at one end of the junction; a read error may be the cause. The V and J genes are TRBV20-1 and TRBJ1-5, with no clear D. Germline-derived CDR1 and CDR2 are DFQATT and SNEGSKA (reference sequence). CDR3 length equals 15 residues. DNA of the CDR3: TGCAGTGCTAGCCGCTCCCCCGAGGGCAATCGGCCCCAGCATTTT. Amino acids: CSASRSPEGNRPQHF.

This clonotype has more than one count but fewer than ten. The chain combines TRBV19 with TRBJ2-7, with TRBD2 as a possible D gene (5 bases). There are 14 residues in the CDR3. V gave up 3 bases and J gave up 0 bases, with 9 bases separating them. CDR1 is LNHDA, CDR2 SQIVND, per germline (reference sequence). CDR3 region: CASSMRAYSYEQYF. Here the CDR3 DNA reads TGTGCCAGTAGTATGCGGGCCTACTCCTACGAGCAGTACTTC.

This clonotype was counted at least ten times. The V call is TRBV10-3, the J call TRBJ1-1; 7 bases are shared with TRBD1. V gave up 0 bases and J gave up 0 bases; unmatched junction bases: 16. CDR3 length: 20 residues. Per the germline V gene, CDR1 is ENHRY and CDR2 is SYGVKD. DNA of the CDR3: TGTGCCATCAGTGAGTCGAATAAGGTAGACAGGGACTTCGTGAACACTGAAGCTTTCTTT. Its translation: CAISESNKVDRDFVNTEAFF.

CDR3 amino acids: CASSSRGSNTGELFF. The CDR3 DNA reads as TGTGCCAGCAGCTCCAGGGGGTCGAACACCGGGGAGCTGTTTTTT. The chain combines TRBV6-4 with TRBJ2-2; 7 bases are a match to TRBD1. There are 15 residues in the CDR3. Trimming took 6 bases from V and 0 from J; bases not matched to a gene: 4. Germline V gene data show CDR1 as MRHNA and CDR2 as SNTAGT.

A single count supports this clonotype. The final CDR3 position lacks the conserved phenylalanine or tryptophan, pointing to a likely read error. This sequence joins TRBV10-2 and TRBJ1-1, with D possibly matching TRBD1 (5 bases). Germline CDR1 is WSHSY and CDR2 is SAAADI. The length of the CDR3 is 14 residues. V was pared by 10 bases and J by 0 bases, with 15 bases between. DNA of the CDR3: TGCGCCATCAGGCTCAGGGATATGAACACTGAAGCTTTCCTT. It is translated as CAIRLRDMNTEAFL.

This clonotype has just a few counts. V and J are TRBV5-6 and TRBJ2-7; 8 bases are shared with TRBD1. Germline trimming cut 0 bases from V and 3 bases from J; bases unmatched to any gene: 5. The CDR3 has 15 amino acids. In germline, CDR1 is SGHDT, CDR2 YYEEEE. Written as DNA, the CDR3 is TGTGCCAGCAGCTTGGTGGGAGGACAGGGCTACGAGCAGTACTTC. Amino acids: CASSLVGGQGYEQYF. Using reference TRBV5-6 and TRBJ2-7 for the parts outside the CDR3, the full variable domain is DAGVTQSPTHLIKTRGQQVTLRCSPKSGHDTVSWYQQALGQGPQFIFQYYEEEERQRGNFPDRFSGHQFPNYSSELNVNALLLGDSALYLCASSLVGGQGYEQYFGPGTRLTVT.

Comment on this clonotype: Because the CDR3 is missing its conserved closing phenylalanine or tryptophan, this is likely a read error. The DNA is omitted, as the CDR3 cannot be located on it reliably, and the CDR3 follows TCRdb's listing. The chain couples TRBV12-3 or TRBV12-4 to TRBJ1-4; the table calls TRBD1, which could not be checked here. Both ends counted, the CDR3 spans 9 residues. CDR3 residues: CASSPGPVY.

With regard to this clonotype: Since a much larger clone is just one base distant, this may be a read error. The genes are TRBV10-3 and TRBJ1-2, with D maybe TRBD1 (5 bases). The CDR3 runs to 14 residues. Germline V gene lookup returns CDR1 ENHRY and CDR2 SYGVKD. The CDR3 sequence is CASKPGPNSDGCTF. CDR3 nucleotides: TGTGCCAGCAAGCCGGGACCTAATTCGGATGGCTGCACCTTC.

The V and J genes are TRBV6-1 and TRBJ1-6; no clear D. Germline V gives CDR1 MNHNS, CDR2 SASEGT. The CDR3 loop spans 13 amino acids. Trimming stripped 11 bases from V and 0 bases from J, with 8 bases between. The CDR3 DNA is TGTGCCTGGAGTCCCTCCTATAATTCACCCCTCCACTTT. Translated: CAWSPSYNSPLHF.

Notes on this clonotype: Germline and junction disagree at one end, which may indicate a read error. The chain is built from TRBV25-1 and TRBJ1-1; 7 bases align to TRBD1. Germline CDR1 reads MGHDK; CDR2 reads SYGVNS. The CDR3 is made up of 14 amino acids. The CDR3 DNA is TGTGCCAGCAGCCACACGACAGGGAACACTGAAGCTCTCTTT. It is translated as CASSHTTGNTEALF.

The CDR3 sequence is CAWQGSGANVLTF. The CDR3 nucleotides are TGTGCCTGGCAAGGGTCTGGGGCCAACGTCCTGACTTTC. V and J are TRBV30 and TRBJ2-6, with D unresolved. This CDR3 has 13 amino acids. Germline CDR1 reads GTSNPN; CDR2 reads SVGIG (reference sequence). The V end was cut by 5 bases, the J end by 1 base, with 6 bases between.